These 2 T cell receptor beta chains originate from one sample sequenced in a study of post-analysis software for immune sequencing data. Overall study results and limits: Five or six TRBV segments, TRBV5-6, TRBV5-1 and TRBV20-1 among them, were found more frequent in patients than controls.

The antigens these receptors bind are not known. Carried by the TCR beta cDNA libraries were unique molecular identifiers. MiXCR was run by TCRdb on the PCR reads, yielding one entry per CDR3 protein. The profile shows hundreds of thousands of distinct CDR3 sequences, roughly 27% of them singletons. Sequenced: blood. The origin of the receptors is a girl aged 5-17 years with multiple sclerosis.

This clonotype has a single count. A much larger clonotype is one base distant, so this may be a read error. The chain recombines TRBV27 with TRBJ2-7, with 12 bases identical to TRBD2. The J call could be wrong; TRBJ2-5 is a better fit for the DNA end. The germline gives CDR1 MNHEY, CDR2 SMNVEV (reference sequence). The CDR3 totals 14 residues. In nucleotides, the CDR3 is TGTGCCAGCAGTGGACTAGCGGGGAGGGCGACCCAGTACTTC. Its protein is CASSGLAGRATQYF.

Ten or more counts support this clonotype. The chain joins TRBV20-1 to TRBJ2-7; D gene ambiguous. Deletions cut 2 bases from V and 6 bases from J, with 8 bases between. CDR3 length: 11 residues. Germline V lookup: CDR1 DFQATT, CDR2 SNEGSKA (reference sequence). CDR3 loop: CSARLVGEQYF. The CDR3 bases are TGCAGTGCTAGACTAGTGGGCGAGCAGTACTTC.